This TCR beta chain was observed in a study of glioma-infiltrating T cells after dendritic cell vaccination. Turning to the study itself: Dendritic cell vaccine was injected intradermally three times, biweekly. The study's findings and limits: Longer survival after dendritic cell vaccination followed higher pretreatment TIL content.

On this clone itself: Its antigen remains unidentified.

There are 16 residues in the CDR3. Germline V gene sequence: CDR1 PRHDT, CDR2 FYEKMQ (reference sequence). J was trimmed by 4 bases and V by 3 bases; bases with no gene match: 9. The PCR used 60 V beta and 13 J beta primers. Produced via immunoSEQ multiplex PCR; TCRdb's table is partial and in-frame only. The sample contains roughly 100,000 clones, about four fifths of which appear only once. V and J are TRBV13 and TRBJ2-5, with 9 bases identical to TRBD2. The TCR originated in a human donor with glioblastoma. The material sequenced was blood, taken before dendritic cell vaccination. The DNA of the CDR3 is TGTGCCAGCAGCTTGGAGACTAGCGGTGCCCGAGAGACCCAGTACTTC. It encodes CASSLETSGARETQYF.